Following are 9 T cell receptor beta chains from one sample sequenced in a study of T cells after yellow fever vaccination. In TCRdb, the 5' RACE reads were re-called with MiXCR into one record per CDR3 protein. The sample records some 68,000 distinct CDR3 sequences, approximately 6.1% being singletons. The material sequenced was CD8+ T cells sorted from PBMCs, taken around 45 days after the first yellow fever vaccination. Receptor source: a man aged 18 to 29 who received the YFV17D yellow fever vaccine.

The V and J genes are TRBV5-1 and TRBJ2-1; possible D gene TRBD2, 7 bases. This CDR3 region has 15 residues. V was pared by 0 bases and J by 4 bases, with 11 bases between. CDR1 is SGHRS, CDR2 YFSETQ, per germline. CDR3 amino acids: CASSLAGGQYNEQFF. The CDR3 DNA reads as TGCGCCAGCAGCTTGGCGGGGGGACAATACAATGAGCAGTTCTTC. The full variable domain, in which reference TRBV5-1 and TRBJ2-1 provide the parts outside the CDR3, is KAGVTQTPRYLIKTRGQQVTLSCSPISGHRSVSWYQQTPGQGLQFLFEYFSETQRNKGNFPGRFSGRQFSNSRSEMNVSTLELGDSALYLCASSLAGGQYNEQFFGPGTRLTVL.

This chain connects TRBV5-4 to TRBJ2-2; D not certain. Germline CDR1 is SGHNT and CDR2 is YYREEE (reference sequence). This CDR3 spans 14 amino acids. V was pared by 4 bases and J by 2 bases, with 9 bases between. CDR3: CASSPDGNTGELFF. As DNA, the CDR3 is TGTGCCAGCAGCCCGGACGGCAACACCGGGGAGCTGTTTTTT. Together with reference TRBV5-4 and TRBJ2-2, the CDR3 gives the full variable domain: ETGVTQSPTHLIKTRGQQVTLRCSSQSGHNTVSWYQQALGQGPQFIFQYYREEENGRGNFPPRFSGLQFPNYSSELNVNALELDDSALYLCASSPDGNTGELFFGEGSRLTVL.

This clonotype has ten or more counts. This chain joins TRBV7-9 and TRBJ2-7; maybe TRBD2 (6 bases). The CDR3 is 11 residues long. Trimming left V 7 bases short and J 6 bases short, with 10 bases between. CDR1 is SEHNR and CDR2 is FQNEAQ in the germline V gene (reference sequence). The DNA for the CDR3 is TGTGCCAGCAACTTGGGGGGCGAGCAGTACTTC. It yields the protein CASNLGGEQYF.

This clonotype was detected ten times or more. The CDR3 nucleotides are TGTGCCAGCAGCTTAAGGGGCGGGGCCACAGATACGCAGTATTTT. Protein product: CASSLRGGATDTQYF. The rearrangement joins TRBV7-3 to TRBJ2-3; D is perhaps TRBD2 (6 bases). Per the germline V gene, CDR1 is SGHTA and CDR2 is FQGTGA. The CDR3 extends over 15 amino acids. Trimming took off 1 base at V and 2 bases at J, with 10 bases between the two ends.

At least ten counts were recorded for this clonotype. The genes are TRBV11-1 and TRBJ2-1; TRBD2 matches at 8 bases. Germline loops: CDR1 SGHAT, CDR2 FQDESV (reference sequence). Trimming removed 5 bases from V and 2 bases from J; junction bases left unmatched: 11. CDR3 length: 17 amino acids. The CDR3 sequence is CASSPGGISGPYNEQFF. The CDR3 nucleotides are TGTGCCAGCAGCCCGGGGGGGATATCGGGGCCCTACAATGAGCAGTTCTTC.

This clonotype was detected ten times or more. The V and J genes are TRBV7-9 and TRBJ2-3; 9 bases are a match to TRBD1. Unmatched junction bases numbered 12, after V lost 4 bases and J lost 4 bases. Germline CDR1 SEHNR, CDR2 FQNEAQ (reference sequence). The CDR3 loop spans 17 amino acids. The CDR3 region has the DNA TGTGCCAGCAGCTCCACACTTACGACAGGGGGAGCAGATACGCAGTATTTT. Translated: CASSSTLTTGGADTQYF. Using reference TRBV7-9 and TRBJ2-3 for the parts outside the CDR3, the full variable domain is DTGVSQNPRHKITKRGQNVTFRCDPISEHNRLYWYRQTLGQGPEFLTYFQNEAQLEKSRLLSDRFSAERPKGSFSTLEIQRTEQGDSAMYLCASSSTLTTGGADTQYFGPGTRLTVL.

This clonotype has a count of ten or more. This chain uses TRBV4-3 with TRBJ1-3, with 9 bases identical to TRBD1. The CDR3 consists of 15 residues. Losses at the gene ends were 2 bases for V and 2 bases for J; bases not matched to a gene: 1. Germline assignment: CDR1 LGHNA and CDR2 YSLEER. The CDR3 nucleotides are TGCGCCAGCAGCCAAACAGGGGGCACTGGAAACACCATATATTTT. Translation: CASSQTGGTGNTIYF.

The chain couples TRBV4-1 to TRBJ1-1, with 8 nucleotides matching TRBD1. V lost 0 bases and J lost 0; bases outside the gene matches: 6. This CDR3 has 17 amino acids. CDR1 is MGHRA, CDR2 YSYEKL, per germline. The CDR3 nucleotides read TGCGCCAGCAGCCAAGATTTCTACAGGGGGGTGAACACTGAAGCTTTCTTT. Protein sequence: CASSQDFYRGVNTEAFF.

V usage is TRBV3-1 and J usage is TRBJ1-1; no clear D gene. Trimming took off 0 bases at V and 1 base at J, with 6 bases between the two ends. The CDR3 has 14 residues. Germline V gene data show CDR1 as LGHDT and CDR2 as YNNKEL (reference sequence). This chain's CDR3 is CASSQEGGNTEAFF. CDR3 nucleotides: TGTGCCAGCAGCCAAGAAGGAGGGAACACTGAAGCTTTCTTT.